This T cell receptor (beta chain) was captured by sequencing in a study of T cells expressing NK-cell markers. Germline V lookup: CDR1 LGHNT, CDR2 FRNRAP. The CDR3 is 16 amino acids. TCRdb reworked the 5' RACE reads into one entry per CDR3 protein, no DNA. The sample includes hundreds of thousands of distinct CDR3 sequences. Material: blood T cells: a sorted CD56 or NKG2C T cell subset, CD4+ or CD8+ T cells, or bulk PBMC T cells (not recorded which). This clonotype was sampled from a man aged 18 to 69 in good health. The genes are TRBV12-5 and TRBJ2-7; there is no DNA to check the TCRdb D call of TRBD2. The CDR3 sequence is CASGFVGLALSYEQYF.